Given below is one T cell receptor beta chain in context. The antigen it binds to is not known. Base-call qualities are not available, and no considerably larger clone is one nucleotide away. For deep sequencing, PBMC libraries mostly used around 0.45 ug of input genomic DNA, with six replicates for each sample. Following the manufacturer's instructions, the team built TCRbeta libraries using the immunoSEQ hsTCRbeta kit. The finished libraries were brought together in one pool at around 3.1 nM, which was then read using an Illumina NovaSeq 6000 S4 flow cell. The original pipeline was this. The immunoSEQ Analyzer handled quality control and preprocessing of the raw data. The analysis was limited to productive rearrangements, and each clonotype was defined by a unique CDR3 amino acid sequence. Repertoire clonality was estimated as the Gini-Simpson index, which was calculated using the R package tcR. Gini indices were compared with Student's t test, and associations with tumor size change were assessed by Pearson correlation. This immuneACCESS table, as held by TCRdb, lists in-frame sequences with V and J called but not all clones. Of the missing ones, under half trace to an unresolved V gene in checked studies; the others have no known cause. V, J and clone size are taken as reported in that table, and D and trimming were inferred from the DNA itself. The sample data list around 81,000 clones, and roughly four fifths of these were observed just once. Over 3% of the sample rests with the top ten.

This specimen belongs to a study of neoadjuvant anti-PD-1 for oral cavity cancer (dated by TCRdb to 2020 to 2023). With respect to the entire study: Three to four biweekly doses of nivolumab at 3 mg/kg were mostly administered to patients before curative-intent surgical resection. Under RECIST 1.1, a patient counted as a responder if showing complete response, partial response or stable disease, and as a non-responder if showing progression. There were about a dozen patients in the parent correlative cohort, and the response rate was about 36%. For patients who did not progress, a fourth nivolumab dose was given around day 43, followed by definitive surgical resection on days 50-56. Summary of the overall study and its limitations: After neoadjuvant nivolumab, significantly higher T cell clonality (Gini index) was found within PBMCs in non-responders than in responders. Only three patients per response group were included in the TCR analyses, and larger cohorts for validation were called for by the authors. A higher pretreatment blood Treg/Th17 ratio correlated with both higher pretreatment blood TCRbeta clonality and lower post-treatment tumor TCRbeta clonality.

Taken with the paper, the label for time point translates to: before neoadjuvant nivolumab. None of the patients had received prior systemic or radiation treatment, and all were newly diagnosed with stage II-IVA oral cavity squamous cell carcinoma. The cohort was made up of patients with locally advanced, HPV-negative oral cavity squamous cell carcinoma. Peripheral blood mononuclear cells were analyzed directly, without maintenance or expansion in culture. Samples came from a longitudinal correlative study of a single-arm phase II trial of neoadjuvant nivolumab in oral cavity squamous cell carcinoma. Subject-matched pre- and post-treatment PBMCs and tumors from three responders and three non-responders underwent genomic DNA-based TCRbeta sequencing. Peripheral blood mononuclear cells were collected before nivolumab treatment and again after treatment, at the time of surgery. The Maxwell RSC DNA from Cells kit was used to isolate genomic DNA from PBMCs.

V is shortened by 2 bases, J by 5 bases, and the region joining them spans 9 bases. Based on the germline V gene, the CDR1 and CDR2 sequences are ENHRY and SYGVKD. Inclusive of the bounding cysteine and phenylalanine, the CDR3 is 14 residues long. CDR3 DNA only is kept here, 42 bases in frame from base 1. Sample: PBMCs, taken before nivolumab (anti-PD-1) treatment. The receptor chain draws on TRBV10-3 and TRBJ1-4; a tentative D match to TRBD1 spans 6 bases. This TCR came from a person aged 35-79 years with oral cavity squamous cell carcinoma. The nucleotide sequence is given as TGTGCCATCAGTGAGGGACAGCCCAATGAAAAACTGTTTTTT. It specifies CAISEGQPNEKLFF.